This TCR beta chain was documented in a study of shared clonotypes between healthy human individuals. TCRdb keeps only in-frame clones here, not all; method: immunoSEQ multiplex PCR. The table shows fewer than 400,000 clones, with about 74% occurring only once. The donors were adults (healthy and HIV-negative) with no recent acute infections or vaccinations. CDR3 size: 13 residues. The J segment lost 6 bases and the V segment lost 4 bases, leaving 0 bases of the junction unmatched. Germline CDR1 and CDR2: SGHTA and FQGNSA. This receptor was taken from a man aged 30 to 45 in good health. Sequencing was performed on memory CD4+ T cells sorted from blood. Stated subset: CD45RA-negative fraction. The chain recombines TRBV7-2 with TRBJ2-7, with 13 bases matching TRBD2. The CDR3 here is CASSWTSGSEQYF. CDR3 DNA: TGTGCCAGCAGCTGGACTAGCGGGAGCGAGCAGTACTTC.